The rows below give T cell receptor beta chains drawn from one sample of a study of cytomegalovirus exposure and HLA in healthy donors. This table comes from immunoSEQ multiplex PCR, and its TCRdb copy is limited to in-frame clones, with some not included. The table shows about 140,000 clones, with about 87% occurring only once. The sample consisted of PBMCs. The receptor source for this set is a man aged 18 to 29 in good health and CMV-seropositive. The CDR3 runs from the conserved cysteine through the conserved F or W. Each record gives: CDR3 protein, CDR3 DNA, V gene, J gene, D gene, clone size. The D gene is left open where the match is weak. The size field is filled for only some rows; it gives once, few, many or a size class.

CDR3: CASSIAGGYTGELFF; DNA: TGTGCCAGTAGTATAGCGGGGGGTTACACCGGGGAGCTGTTTTTT; V: TRBV19; J: TRBJ2-2; D: TRBD2; size: -
CDR3: CASSEGSTTNEKLFF; DNA: TGTGCCAGCAGTGAAGGGTCAACTACTAATGAAAAACTGTTTTTT; V: TRBV6-1; J: TRBJ1-4; D: -; size: -
CDR3: CASSLPRGGATGELFF; DNA: TGTGCCAGCAGTCTCCCGCGAGGGGGTGCCACCGGGGAGCTGTTTTTT; V: TRBV28; J: TRBJ2-2; D: -; size: once
CDR3: CASGQPKDRGYEQYF; DNA: TGCGCCAGCGGCCAACCAAAGGACAGGGGGTACGAGCAGTACTTC; V: TRBV5-1; J: TRBJ2-7; D: TRBD1; size: -
CDR3: CASSFRKGEGPTDTQYF; DNA: TGTGCCAGCAGCTTCCGTAAGGGGGAGGGACCCACAGATACGCAGTATTTT; V: TRBV5-4; J: TRBJ2-3; D: -; size: -
CDR3: CASSVGSSGSFYEQYF; DNA: TGTGCCAGCAGCGTAGGTTCTAGCGGGAGTTTCTACGAGCAGTACTTC; V: TRBV9; J: TRBJ2-7; D: TRBD2; size: once
CDR3: CAVGNEQFF; DNA: TGTGCCGTCGGGAATGAGCAGTTCTTC; V: TRBV7-9; J: TRBJ2-1; D: -; size: few
CDR3: CAWSRRSVLDEQYF; DNA: TGTGCCTGGAGCCGCAGGTCGGTCCTTGACGAGCAGTACTTC; V: TRBV30; J: TRBJ2-7; D: -; size: -
CDR3: CASSPDSEAFF; DNA: TGTGCCAGCAGCCCAGACAGTGAAGCTTTCTTT; V: TRBV28; J: TRBJ1-1; D: -; size: -
CDR3: CASSLNEQFF; DNA: TGTGCCAGCAGCCTTAATGAGCAGTTCTTC; V: TRBV11-2; J: TRBJ2-1; D: -; size: -
CDR3: CASRETGTDTQYF; DNA: TGTGCCAGCAGGGAGACAGGGACAGATACGCAGTATTTT; V: TRBV6-1; J: TRBJ2-3; D: TRBD1; size: -
CDR3: CASSPTDRAAGELFF; DNA: TGTGCCAGCTCACCAACGGACAGGGCGGCCGGGGAGCTGTTTTTT; V: TRBV18; J: TRBJ2-2; D: TRBD1; size: -
CDR3: CASSAPEDREFNEQFF; DNA: TGTGCCAGCAGCGCCCCGGAGGACAGGGAGTTTAATGAGCAGTTCTTC; V: TRBV9; J: TRBJ2-1; D: TRBD1; size: -
CDR3: CASSKERGENNEQFF; DNA: TGTGCCAGCAGCAAAGAGCGGGGGGAAAACAATGAGCAGTTCTTC; V: TRBV7-2; J: TRBJ2-1; D: TRBD2; size: -
CDR3: CAWSVPGGMSNQPQHF; DNA: TGTGCCTGGAGTGTTCCCGGGGGGATGAGCAATCAGCCCCAGCATTTT; V: TRBV30; J: TRBJ1-5; D: -; size: -
CDR3: CAWAHRGLNSPLHF; DNA: TGTGCCTGGGCTCACAGGGGGCTTAATTCACCCCTCCACTTT; V: TRBV30; J: TRBJ1-6; D: TRBD1; size: -
CDR3: CASSLDLRGAFF; DNA: TGTGCCAGCAGCTTAGATCTCAGGGGAGCTTTCTTT; V: TRBV11-2; J: TRBJ1-1; D: -; size: -
CDR3: CASSLAGRREKLFF; DNA: TGCGCCAGCAGCCTCGCAGGGAGGAGGGAAAAACTGTTTTTT; V: TRBV5-1; J: TRBJ1-4; D: -; size: -
CDR3: CASSLRGQETYEQYF; DNA: TGTGCCAGCAGCTTGAGGGGTCAGGAAACCTACGAGCAGTACTTC; V: TRBV5-6; J: TRBJ2-7; D: -; size: -
CDR3: CAWSSWGGGSYEQYF; DNA: TGTGCCTGGAGTTCCTGGGGGGGCGGATCCTACGAGCAGTACTTC; V: TRBV30; J: TRBJ2-7; D: -; size: -
CDR3: CASGMDIPTYEQYF; DNA: TGTGCTAGTGGTATGGACATCCCGACCTACGAGCAGTACTTC; V: TRBV12-5; J: TRBJ2-7; D: -; size: -
CDR3: CASSAISGEIVETQYF; DNA: TGTGCCAGCAGCGCCATTTCGGGGGAGATCGTAGAGACCCAGTACTTC; V: TRBV27; J: TRBJ2-5; D: -; size: -
CDR3: CASSIPGQGNTEAFF; DNA: TGTGCCAGTAGTATCCCGGGACAGGGAAACACTGAAGCTTTCTTT; V: TRBV19; J: TRBJ1-1; D: TRBD1; size: few
CDR3: CASSVGQYPGELFF; DNA: TGTGCCAGCAGCGTTGGACAGTACCCCGGGGAGCTGTTTTTT; V: TRBV7-9; J: TRBJ2-2; D: -; size: -
CDR3: CASSLGTGNEQFF; DNA: TGTGCCAGCAGCCTCGGGACAGGGAATGAGCAGTTCTTC; V: TRBV5-6; J: TRBJ2-1; D: TRBD1; size: -
CDR3: CASSLGTGVKNIQYF; DNA: TGTGCCAGCAGCTTGGGGACAGGAGTCAAAAACATTCAGTACTTC; V: TRBV5-6; J: TRBJ2-4; D: TRBD1; size: -
CDR3: CASSYRGVNYEQYF; DNA: TGTGCCAGCAGTTACAGGGGCGTTAATTACGAGCAGTACTTC; V: TRBV6-5; J: TRBJ2-7; D: -; size: -
CDR3: CASSPGDSPGGYEQYF; DNA: TGTGCCAGCAGCCCCGGGGACTCCCCCGGGGGCTACGAGCAGTACTTC; V: TRBV5-4; J: TRBJ2-7; D: -; size: -
CDR3: CASSPGQGFSGELFF; DNA: TGTGCCAGCAGCCCTGGACAGGGGTTTTCCGGGGAGCTGTTTTTT; V: TRBV11-3; J: TRBJ2-2; D: TRBD1; size: -
CDR3: CASSDQNTEAFF; DNA: TGCGCCAGCAGTGACCAGAACACTGAAGCTTTCTTT; V: TRBV10-2; J: TRBJ1-1; D: -; size: -
CDR3: CASSQDVGGPEEQYF; DNA: TGTGCCAGCAGCCAAGACGTGGGAGGGCCTGAAGAGCAGTACTTC; V: TRBV4-2; J: TRBJ2-7; D: TRBD2; size: -
CDR3: CASYEDTRGRGYTF; DNA: TGTGCCAGCTACGAGGACACCCGAGGACGTGGCTACACCTTC; V: TRBV7-9; J: TRBJ1-2; D: -; size: -
CDR3: CASSLGAGDLTGELFF; DNA: TGTGCCAGCAGCTTAGGTGCGGGGGATCTAACCGGGGAGCTGTTTTTT; V: TRBV7-9; J: TRBJ2-2; D: TRBD2; size: -
CDR3: CASSIPPSDEQFF; DNA: TGTGCCAGTAGTATACCCCCTTCGGATGAGCAGTTCTTC; V: TRBV19; J: TRBJ2-1; D: -; size: -
CDR3: CASTPRGAGNQPQHF; DNA: TGTGCCAGCACCCCCAGGGGGGCGGGTAATCAGCCCCAGCATTTT; V: TRBV7-2; J: TRBJ1-5; D: TRBD1; size: -
CDR3: CASLGDRGNMSSYEQYF; DNA: TGTGCCAGCCTGGGGGACAGGGGCAACATGAGCTCCTACGAGCAGTACTTC; V: TRBV11-2; J: TRBJ2-7; D: TRBD1; size: -
CDR3: CASGPGLAGPSSYNEQFF; DNA: TGTGCTAGTGGACCGGGACTAGCGGGGCCAAGCTCCTACAATGAGCAGTTCTTC; V: TRBV12-5; J: TRBJ2-1; D: TRBD2; size: -
CDR3: CASSLGLAGGSSYNEQFF; DNA: TGTGCCAGCAGCTTAGGCCTAGCGGGGGGGAGCTCCTACAATGAGCAGTTCTTC; V: TRBV7-9; J: TRBJ2-1; D: TRBD2; size: -
CDR3: CASTLSGFYGYTF; DNA: TGTGCCAGCACCCTCTCCGGGTTTTATGGCTACACCTTC; V: TRBV28; J: TRBJ1-2; D: -; size: -
CDR3: CASSPAVLRTGELFF; DNA: TGTGCCAGCTCACCAGCGGTATTGCGCACCGGGGAGCTGTTTTTT; V: TRBV18; J: TRBJ2-2; D: -; size: -
CDR3: CASTWTGAETQYF; DNA: TGTGCCAGCACCTGGACAGGGGCGGAGACCCAGTACTTC; V: TRBV2; J: TRBJ2-5; D: TRBD1; size: -
CDR3: CASSLGWTSEGYNEQFF; DNA: TGTGCCAGCAGCTTGGGATGGACTAGCGAGGGATACAATGAGCAGTTCTTC; V: TRBV5-6; J: TRBJ2-1; D: TRBD2; size: -
CDR3: CASRSGLAGGGARETQYF; DNA: TGTGCCAGCCGGTCAGGGCTGGCGGGAGGAGGGGCCAGGGAGACCCAGTACTTC; V: TRBV27; J: TRBJ2-5; D: TRBD2; size: -
CDR3: CASSGLAGPTYNEQFF; DNA: TGTGCCAGCAGTGGACTAGCGGGGCCTACCTACAATGAGCAGTTCTTC; V: TRBV28; J: TRBJ2-1; D: TRBD2; size: -
CDR3: CASSQEGTAFYGYTF; DNA: TGCGCCAGCAGCCAGGAAGGGACAGCCTTCTATGGCTACACCTTC; V: TRBV4-1; J: TRBJ1-2; D: TRBD1; size: -
CDR3: CASSRTTDTEAFF; DNA: TGTGCCAGCAGCCGGACTACGGACACTGAAGCTTTCTTT; V: TRBV6-4; J: TRBJ1-1; D: -; size: -
CDR3: CASSSGNYGYTF; DNA: TGTGCCAGCAGCTCGGGGAACTATGGCTACACCTTC; V: TRBV7-9; J: TRBJ1-2; D: -; size: few
CDR3: CASSLASYNEQFF; DNA: TGTGCCAGCAGTCTAGCGTCCTACAATGAGCAGTTCTTC; V: TRBV6-1; J: TRBJ2-1; D: -; size: -
CDR3: CASSLSPGAPYNEQFF; DNA: TGTGCCAGCAGCTTAAGTCCGGGTGCCCCCTACAATGAGCAGTTCTTC; V: TRBV7-3; J: TRBJ2-1; D: -; size: -
CDR3: CASSETGGNQPQHF; DNA: TGTGCCAGCTCAGAGACAGGGGGCAATCAGCCCCAGCATTTT; V: TRBV18; J: TRBJ1-5; D: TRBD1; size: -
CDR3: CAAARDTDTQYF; DNA: TGTGCCGCCGCCAGGGACACAGATACGCAGTATTTT; V: TRBV10-3; J: TRBJ2-3; D: -; size: -
CDR3: CASSSMGGGEARFF; DNA: TGTGCCAGCAGCTCGATGGGGGGGGGCGAAGCTAGATTCTTC; V: TRBV5-4; J: TRBJ2-7; D: -; size: -
CDR3: CASSLLGTRVLNEQFF; DNA: TGCGCCAGCAGCTTGCTTGGGACTAGGGTACTTAATGAGCAGTTCTTC; V: TRBV5-1; J: TRBJ2-1; D: TRBD2; size: once
CDR3: CASSSRTSGVTDTQYF; DNA: TGTGCCAGCAGTTCACGGACTAGCGGAGTCACAGATACGCAGTATTTT; V: TRBV28; J: TRBJ2-3; D: TRBD2; size: -
CDR3: CASSEVSGNTGELFF; DNA: TGTGCCAGCAGTGAGGTTAGCGGGAACACCGGGGAGCTGTTTTTT; V: TRBV6-4; J: TRBJ2-2; D: -; size: -